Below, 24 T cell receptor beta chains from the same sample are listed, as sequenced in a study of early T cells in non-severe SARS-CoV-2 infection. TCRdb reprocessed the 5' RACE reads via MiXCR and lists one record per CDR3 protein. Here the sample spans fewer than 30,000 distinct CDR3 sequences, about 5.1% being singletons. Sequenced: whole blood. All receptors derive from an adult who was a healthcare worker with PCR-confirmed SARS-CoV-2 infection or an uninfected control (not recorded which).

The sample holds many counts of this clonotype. Here the CDR3 reads CASSLFDSTYGYTF. The CDR3 bases are TGTGCCAGCAGTTTATTCGACAGCACCTATGGCTACACCTTC. The chain is built from TRBV12-3 or TRBV12-4 and TRBJ1-2; maybe TRBD1 (5 bases). This CDR3 is 14 amino acids long. Trimming stripped 2 bases from V and 4 bases from J, with 11 bases between.

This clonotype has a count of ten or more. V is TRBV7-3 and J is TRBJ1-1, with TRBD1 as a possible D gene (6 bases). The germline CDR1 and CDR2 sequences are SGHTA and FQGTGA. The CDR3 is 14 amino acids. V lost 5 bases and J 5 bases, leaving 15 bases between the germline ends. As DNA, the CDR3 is TGTGCCAGCAGCCCTAACGGGCAGGGGACTGAAGCTTTCTTT. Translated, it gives CASSPNGQGTEAFF.

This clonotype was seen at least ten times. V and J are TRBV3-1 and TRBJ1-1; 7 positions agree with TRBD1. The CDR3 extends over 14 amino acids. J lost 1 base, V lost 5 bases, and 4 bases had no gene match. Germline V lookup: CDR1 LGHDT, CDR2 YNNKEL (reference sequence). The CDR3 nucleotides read TGTGCCAGCAGCACCCGACAGGGGAACACTGAAGCTTTCTTT. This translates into CASSTRQGNTEAFF. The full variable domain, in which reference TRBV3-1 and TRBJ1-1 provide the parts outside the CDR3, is DTAVSQTPKYLVTQMGNDKSIKCEQNLGHDTMYWYKQDSKKFLKIMFSYNNKELIINETVPNRFSPKSPDKAHLNLHINSLELGDSAVYFCASSTRQGNTEAFFGQGTRLTVV.

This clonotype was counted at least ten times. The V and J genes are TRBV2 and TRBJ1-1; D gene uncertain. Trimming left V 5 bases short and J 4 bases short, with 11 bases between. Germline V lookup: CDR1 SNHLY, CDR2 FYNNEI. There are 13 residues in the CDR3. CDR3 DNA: TGTGCCAGCAGTAGCCAGAAGCGCACTGAAGCTTTCTTT. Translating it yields CASSSQKRTEAFF. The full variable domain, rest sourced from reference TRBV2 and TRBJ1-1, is EPEVTQTPSHQVTQMGQEVILRCVPISNHLYFYWYRQILGQKVEFLVSFYNNEISEKSEIFDDQFSVERPDGSNFTLKIRSTKLEDSAMYFCASSSQKRTEAFFGQGTRLTVV.

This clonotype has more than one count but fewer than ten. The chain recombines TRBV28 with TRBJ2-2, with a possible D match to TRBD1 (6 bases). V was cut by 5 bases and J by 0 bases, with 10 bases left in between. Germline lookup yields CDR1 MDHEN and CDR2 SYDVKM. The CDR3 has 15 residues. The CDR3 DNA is TGTGCCAGCAGTGAGGGGACACCGAACACCGGGGAGCTGTTTTTT. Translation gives CASSEGTPNTGELFF.

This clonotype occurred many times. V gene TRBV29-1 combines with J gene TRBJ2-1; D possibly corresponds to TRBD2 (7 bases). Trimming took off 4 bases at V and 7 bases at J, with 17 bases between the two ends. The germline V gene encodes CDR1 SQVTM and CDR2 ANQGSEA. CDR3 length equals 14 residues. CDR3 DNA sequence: TGCAGCGTTGTGGAGTCCGGGGGGCTAAATGAGCAGTTCTTC. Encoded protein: CSVVESGGLNEQFF.

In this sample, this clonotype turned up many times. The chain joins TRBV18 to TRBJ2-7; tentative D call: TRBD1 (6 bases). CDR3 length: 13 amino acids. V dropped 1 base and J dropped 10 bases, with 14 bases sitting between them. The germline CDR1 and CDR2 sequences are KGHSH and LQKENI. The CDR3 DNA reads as TGTGCCAGCTCACCACGGGGACACGAGCCCCAGTACTTC. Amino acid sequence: CASSPRGHEPQYF.

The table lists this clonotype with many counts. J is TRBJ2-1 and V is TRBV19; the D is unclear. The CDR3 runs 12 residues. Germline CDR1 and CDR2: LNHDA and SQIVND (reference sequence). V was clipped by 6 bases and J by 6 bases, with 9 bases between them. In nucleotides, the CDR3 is TGTGCCAGTAGCCTAGACGTCAATGAGCAGTTCTTC. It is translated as CASSLDVNEQFF.

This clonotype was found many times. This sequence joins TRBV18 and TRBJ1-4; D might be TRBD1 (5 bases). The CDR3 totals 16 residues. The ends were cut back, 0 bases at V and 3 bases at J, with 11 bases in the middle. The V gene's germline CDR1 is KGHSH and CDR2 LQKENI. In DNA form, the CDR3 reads TGTGCCAGCTCACCACCGGTCGACAGCCCTAATGAAAAACTGTTTTTT. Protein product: CASSPPVDSPNEKLFF.

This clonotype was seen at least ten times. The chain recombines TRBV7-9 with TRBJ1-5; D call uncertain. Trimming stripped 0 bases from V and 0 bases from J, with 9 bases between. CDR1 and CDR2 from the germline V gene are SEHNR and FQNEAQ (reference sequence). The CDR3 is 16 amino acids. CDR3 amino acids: CASSLAGKNSNQPQHF. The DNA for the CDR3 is TGTGCCAGCAGCTTAGCCGGGAAAAATAGCAATCAGCCCCAGCATTTT.

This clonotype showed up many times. CDR3 loop: CASSSRIAGGPSTGELFF. The CDR3 DNA sequence: TGCGCCAGCAGCTCTCGAATAGCGGGGGGGCCGAGCACCGGGGAGCTGTTTTTT. The gene calls are TRBV5-1 and TRBJ2-2, with 11 bases identical to TRBD2. V was clipped by 3 bases and J by 4 bases; unmatched bases: 11. The CDR3 has 18 residues. Germline V CDR1 and CDR2: SGHRS, YFSETQ. The full variable domain, with the rest looked up from reference TRBV5-1 and TRBJ2-2, is KAGVTQTPRYLIKTRGQQVTLSCSPISGHRSVSWYQQTPGQGLQFLFEYFSETQRNKGNFPGRFSGRQFSNSRSEMNVSTLELGDSALYLCASSSRIAGGPSTGELFFGEGSRLTVL.

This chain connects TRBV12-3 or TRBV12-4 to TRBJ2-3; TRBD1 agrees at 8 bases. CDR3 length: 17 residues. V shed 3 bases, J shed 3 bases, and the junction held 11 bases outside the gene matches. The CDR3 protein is CASSFRSGGVGTDTQYF. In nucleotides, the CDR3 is TGTGCCAGCAGTTTTCGATCAGGGGGCGTTGGGACAGATACGCAGTATTTT.

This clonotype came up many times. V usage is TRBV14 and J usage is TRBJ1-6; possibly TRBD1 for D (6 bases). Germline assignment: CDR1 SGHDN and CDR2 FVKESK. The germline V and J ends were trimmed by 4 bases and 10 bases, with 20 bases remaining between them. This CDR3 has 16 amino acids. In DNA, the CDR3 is TGTGCCAGCAGCCTTTTAACAGGGTTGGCGGAGTCACCCCTCCACTTT. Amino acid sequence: CASSLLTGLAESPLHF.

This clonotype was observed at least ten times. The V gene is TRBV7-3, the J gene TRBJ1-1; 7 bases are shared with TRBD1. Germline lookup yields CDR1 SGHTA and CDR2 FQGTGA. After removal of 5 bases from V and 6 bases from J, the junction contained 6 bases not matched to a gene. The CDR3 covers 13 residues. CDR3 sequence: CASSRDRVSEAFF. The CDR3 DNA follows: TGTGCCAGCAGCCGAGACAGGGTTTCTGAAGCTTTCTTT.

The CDR3 DNA is TGTGCCAGCAGTTTGAGGGACCTGGAAGCCAATGAGCAGTTCTTC. Translation gives CASSLRDLEANEQFF. The chain has TRBV12-3 or TRBV12-4 and TRBJ2-1; D possibly matches TRBD1 or TRBD2 (5 bases each). There are 15 residues in the CDR3. Trimming took 3 bases from V and 6 from J, leaving 15 bases between them.

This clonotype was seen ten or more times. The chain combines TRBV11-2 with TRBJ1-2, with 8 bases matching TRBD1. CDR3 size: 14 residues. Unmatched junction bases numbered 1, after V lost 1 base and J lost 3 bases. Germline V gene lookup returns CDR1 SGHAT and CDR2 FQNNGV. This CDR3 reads CASSLVRGHYGYTF. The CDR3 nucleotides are TGTGCCAGCAGCTTAGTCAGGGGGCACTATGGCTACACCTTC.

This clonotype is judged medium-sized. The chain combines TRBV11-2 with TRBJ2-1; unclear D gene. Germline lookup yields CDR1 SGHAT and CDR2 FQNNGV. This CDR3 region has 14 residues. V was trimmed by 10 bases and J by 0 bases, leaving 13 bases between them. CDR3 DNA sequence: TGTGCCAATACGGCGGCAGCCTCCTACAATGAGCAGTTCTTC. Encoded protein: CANTAAASYNEQFF. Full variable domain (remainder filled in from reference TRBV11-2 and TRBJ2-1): EAGVAQSPRYKIIEKRQSVAFWCNPISGHATLYWYQQILGQGPKLLIQFQNNGVVDDSQLPKDRFSAERLKGVDSTLKIQPAKLEDSAVYLCANTAAASYNEQFFGPGTRLTVL.

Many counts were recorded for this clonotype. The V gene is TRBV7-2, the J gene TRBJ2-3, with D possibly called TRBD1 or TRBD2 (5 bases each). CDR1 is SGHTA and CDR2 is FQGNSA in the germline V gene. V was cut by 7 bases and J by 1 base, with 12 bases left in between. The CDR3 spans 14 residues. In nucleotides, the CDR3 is TGTGCCAGCAAAAGGGACCCGGGCACAGATACGCAGTATTTT. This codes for CASKRDPGTDTQYF.

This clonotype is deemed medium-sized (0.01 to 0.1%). CDR3 protein: CASSLLEVMNTEAFF. The DNA of the CDR3 is TGTGCCAGCAGTTTACTGGAGGTGATGAACACTGAAGCTTTCTTT. The chain employs TRBV28 and TRBJ1-1; D uncertain. Germline V gene lookup returns CDR1 MDHEN and CDR2 SYDVKM. This CDR3 has 15 residues. V was pared by 2 bases and J by 0 bases, with 10 bases between.

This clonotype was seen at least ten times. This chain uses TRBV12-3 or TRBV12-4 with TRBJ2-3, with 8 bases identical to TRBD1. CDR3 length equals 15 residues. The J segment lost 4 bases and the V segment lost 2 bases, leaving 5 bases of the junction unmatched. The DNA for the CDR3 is TGTGCCAGCAGTTTACAGGGGGCAGCGCCAGATACGCAGTATTTT. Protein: CASSLQGAAPDTQYF.

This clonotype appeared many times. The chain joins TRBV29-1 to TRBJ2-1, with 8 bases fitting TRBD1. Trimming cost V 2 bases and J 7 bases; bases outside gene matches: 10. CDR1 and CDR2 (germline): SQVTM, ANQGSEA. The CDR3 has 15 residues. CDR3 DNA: TGCAGCGTTGAACCTCAGGACAGGGTAGCAAATGAGCAGTTCTTC. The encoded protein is CSVEPQDRVANEQFF.

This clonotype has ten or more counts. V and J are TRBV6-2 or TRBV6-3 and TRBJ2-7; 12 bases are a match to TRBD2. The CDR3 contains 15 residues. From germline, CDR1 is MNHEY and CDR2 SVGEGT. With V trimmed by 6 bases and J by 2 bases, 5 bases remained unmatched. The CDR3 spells CASRPPSGGAYEQYF. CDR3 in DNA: TGTGCCAGCAGACCGCCTAGCGGGGGGGCCTACGAGCAGTACTTC.

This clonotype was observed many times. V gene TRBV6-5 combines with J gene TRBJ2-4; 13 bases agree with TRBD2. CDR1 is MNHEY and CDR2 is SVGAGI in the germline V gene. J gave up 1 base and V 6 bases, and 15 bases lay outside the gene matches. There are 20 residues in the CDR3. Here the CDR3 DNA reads TGTGCCAGCAGGCGCACCGGGACTAGCGGGGCCCGGGGGGCCAAAAACATTCAGTACTTC. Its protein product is CASRRTGTSGARGAKNIQYF.

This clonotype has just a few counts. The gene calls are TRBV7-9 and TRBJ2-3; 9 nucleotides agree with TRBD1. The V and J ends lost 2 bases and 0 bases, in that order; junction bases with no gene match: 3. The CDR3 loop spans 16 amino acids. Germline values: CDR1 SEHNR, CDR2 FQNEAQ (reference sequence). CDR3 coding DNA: TGTGCCAGCAGCTTATACGGACAGGGGAGCACAGATACGCAGTATTTT. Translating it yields CASSLYGQGSTDTQYF.